This paragraph covers one T cell receptor beta chain sequence. Its antigen is undetermined. The V and J ends lost 4 bases and 2 bases respectively, with 18 bases between them. CDR3 length: 16 amino acids. Germline loops: CDR1 GTSNPN, CDR2 SVGIG (reference sequence). The data are from a study of T cell responses to AZD1222 COVID-19 vaccine. Overall study: Recipients boosted at about 4 weeks or about 12 weeks are pooled.

Study results and limitations: Clonal diversity was possibly underestimated, and white British individuals and females predominated among donors. Baseline antibody screening turned up just six or seven seropositive AZD1222 recipients. Spike-specific TCR breadth and depth both grew after two AZD1222 doses.

This table comes from immunoSEQ multiplex PCR, and its TCRdb copy is limited to in-frame clones, with some not included. The sample lists some 140,000 clones, 70% to 90% occurring once. The origin of this receptor is an adult in good health. The rearrangement uses TRBV30 and TRBJ1-5; D might be TRBD1 (5 bases). This specimen consisted of peripheral blood, obtained on day 0 of AZD1222 vaccination. DNA for the CDR3: TGTGCCTGGAACCGGGGACCCAGGTATGGCAATCAGCCCCAGCATTTT. Protein: CAWNRGPRYGNQPQHF.